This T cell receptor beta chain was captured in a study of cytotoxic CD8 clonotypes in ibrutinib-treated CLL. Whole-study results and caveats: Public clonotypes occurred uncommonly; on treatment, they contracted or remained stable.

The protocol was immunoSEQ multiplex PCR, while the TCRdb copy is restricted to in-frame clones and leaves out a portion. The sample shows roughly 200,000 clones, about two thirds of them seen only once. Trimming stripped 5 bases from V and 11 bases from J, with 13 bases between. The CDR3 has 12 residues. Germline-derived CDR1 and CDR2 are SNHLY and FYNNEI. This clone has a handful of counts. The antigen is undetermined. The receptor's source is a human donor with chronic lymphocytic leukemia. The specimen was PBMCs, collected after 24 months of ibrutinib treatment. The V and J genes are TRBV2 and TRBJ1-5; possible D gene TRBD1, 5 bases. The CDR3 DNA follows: TGTGCCAGCAGTCGGGACCGCAGGACCCAGCATTTT. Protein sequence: CASSRDRRTQHF.